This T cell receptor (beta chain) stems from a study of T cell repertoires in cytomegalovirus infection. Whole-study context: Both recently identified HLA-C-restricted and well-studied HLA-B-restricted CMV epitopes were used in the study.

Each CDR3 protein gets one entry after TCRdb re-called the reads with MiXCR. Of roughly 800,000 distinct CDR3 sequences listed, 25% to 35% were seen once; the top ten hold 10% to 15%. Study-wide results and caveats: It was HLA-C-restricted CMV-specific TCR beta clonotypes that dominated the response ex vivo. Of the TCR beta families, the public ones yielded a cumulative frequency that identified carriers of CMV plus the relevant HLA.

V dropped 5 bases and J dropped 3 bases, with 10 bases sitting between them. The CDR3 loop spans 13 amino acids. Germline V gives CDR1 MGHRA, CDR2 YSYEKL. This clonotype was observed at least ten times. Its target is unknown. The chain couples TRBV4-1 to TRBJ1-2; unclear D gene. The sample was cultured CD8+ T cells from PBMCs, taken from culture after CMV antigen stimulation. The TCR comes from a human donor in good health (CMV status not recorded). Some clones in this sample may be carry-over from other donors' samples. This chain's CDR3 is CASSEVGDYGYTF. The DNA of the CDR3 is TGCGCCAGCAGCGAGGTTGGGGACTATGGCTACACCTTC.